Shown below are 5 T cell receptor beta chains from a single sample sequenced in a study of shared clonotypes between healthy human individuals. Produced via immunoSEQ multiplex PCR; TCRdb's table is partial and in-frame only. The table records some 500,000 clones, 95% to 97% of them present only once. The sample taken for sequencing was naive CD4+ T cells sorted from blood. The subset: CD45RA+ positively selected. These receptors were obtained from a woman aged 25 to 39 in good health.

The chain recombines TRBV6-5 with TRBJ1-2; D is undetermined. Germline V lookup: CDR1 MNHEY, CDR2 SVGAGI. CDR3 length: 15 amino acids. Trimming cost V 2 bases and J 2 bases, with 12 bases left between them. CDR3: CASSYRQSPNYGYTF. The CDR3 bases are TGTGCCAGCAGTTACCGTCAGTCGCCGAACTATGGCTACACCTTC.

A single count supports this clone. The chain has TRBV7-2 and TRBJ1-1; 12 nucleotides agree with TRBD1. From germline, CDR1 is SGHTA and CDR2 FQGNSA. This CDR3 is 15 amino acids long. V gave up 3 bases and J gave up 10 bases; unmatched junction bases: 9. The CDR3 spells CASSFPGTGGVGAFF. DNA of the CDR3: TGTGCCAGCAGCTTTCCCGGGACAGGGGGCGTGGGAGCTTTCTTT.

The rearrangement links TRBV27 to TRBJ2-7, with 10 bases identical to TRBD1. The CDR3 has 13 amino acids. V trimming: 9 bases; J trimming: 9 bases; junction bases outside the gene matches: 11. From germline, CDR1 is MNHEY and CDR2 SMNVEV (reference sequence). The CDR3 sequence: CASYRDRGVRQYF. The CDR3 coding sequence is TGTGCCAGTTACCGGGACAGGGGCGTGAGGCAGTACTTC.

The CDR3 sequence is CASSYFGPGNTGELFF. CDR3 nucleotides: TGTGCCAGCAGTTACTTTGGCCCAGGGAACACCGGGGAGCTGTTTTTT. The rearrangement links TRBV6-5 to TRBJ2-2; D gene unclear. Germline V gene sequence: CDR1 MNHEY, CDR2 SVGAGI. There are 16 residues in the CDR3. Trimming left V 1 base short and J 1 base short, with 10 bases between.

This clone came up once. The DNA for the CDR3 is TGTGCCATCAGTGAGTTGGGACTAGTTGAAGCTTTCTTT. Protein: CAISELGLVEAFF. The chain combines TRBV10-3 with TRBJ1-1; tentative D call: TRBD1 (5 bases). The V and J ends lost 1 base and 7 bases respectively, with 10 bases between them. Germline CDR1 and CDR2: ENHRY and SYGVKD. CDR3 size: 13 residues.